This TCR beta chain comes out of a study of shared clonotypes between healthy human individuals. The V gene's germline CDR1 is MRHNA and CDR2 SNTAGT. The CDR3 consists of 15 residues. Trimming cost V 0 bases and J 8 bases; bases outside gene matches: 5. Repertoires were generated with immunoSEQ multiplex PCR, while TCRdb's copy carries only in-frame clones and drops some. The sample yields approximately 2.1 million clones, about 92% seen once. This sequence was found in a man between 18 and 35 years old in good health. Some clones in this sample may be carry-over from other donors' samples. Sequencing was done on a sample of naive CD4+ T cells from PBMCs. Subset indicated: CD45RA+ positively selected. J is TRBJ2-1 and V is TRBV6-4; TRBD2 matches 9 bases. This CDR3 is CASSDSSGSVYEQFF. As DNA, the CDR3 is TGTGCCAGCAGTGACTCTAGCGGGAGCGTCTATGAGCAGTTCTTC.